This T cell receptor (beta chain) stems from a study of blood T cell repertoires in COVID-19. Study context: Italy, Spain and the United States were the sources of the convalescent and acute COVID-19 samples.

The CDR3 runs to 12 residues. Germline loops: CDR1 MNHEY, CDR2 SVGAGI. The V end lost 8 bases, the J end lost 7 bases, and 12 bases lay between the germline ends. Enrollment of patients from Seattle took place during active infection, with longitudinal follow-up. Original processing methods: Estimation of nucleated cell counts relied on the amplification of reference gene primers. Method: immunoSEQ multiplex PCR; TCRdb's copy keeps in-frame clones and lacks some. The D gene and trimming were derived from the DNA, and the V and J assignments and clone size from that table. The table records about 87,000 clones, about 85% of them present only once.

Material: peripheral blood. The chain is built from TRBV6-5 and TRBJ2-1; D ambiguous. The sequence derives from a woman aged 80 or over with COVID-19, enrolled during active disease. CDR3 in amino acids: CASSTGPNEQFF. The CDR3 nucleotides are TGTGCCAGCTCTACGGGTCCGAATGAGCAGTTCTTC.